This TCR beta chain is from a study of beta chain features in type 1 diabetes. The study's findings and limits: Among all four CD4+ subsets, Type 1 diabetes patients had TCRB CDR3s that were moderately but significantly shorter.

Germline CDR1 and CDR2: SQVTM and ANQGSEA. The length of the CDR3 is 14 residues. V was shortened by 4 bases and J by 4 bases, with 16 bases between the two germline ends. Comments on this clone: Its antigen remains unidentified.

Expressed TCRB transcripts were sequenced after all isolated RNA was converted to cDNA. The assay was immunoSEQ multiplex PCR, and TCRdb's table has in-frame clones only and misses some. The profile shows 600,000 or so clones, over 12% of them singletons. Sequencing was done on a sample of naive CD4+ T cells from blood. The sequence derives from a man aged 18 to 30 with type 1 diabetes. The chain has TRBV29-1 and TRBJ1-2; TRBD1 is a possible D gene (5 bases). Written as DNA, the CDR3 is TGCAGCGTTGTGGTTGGGGGTTCCCTCTATGGCTACACCTTC. This gives the protein CSVVVGGSLYGYTF.